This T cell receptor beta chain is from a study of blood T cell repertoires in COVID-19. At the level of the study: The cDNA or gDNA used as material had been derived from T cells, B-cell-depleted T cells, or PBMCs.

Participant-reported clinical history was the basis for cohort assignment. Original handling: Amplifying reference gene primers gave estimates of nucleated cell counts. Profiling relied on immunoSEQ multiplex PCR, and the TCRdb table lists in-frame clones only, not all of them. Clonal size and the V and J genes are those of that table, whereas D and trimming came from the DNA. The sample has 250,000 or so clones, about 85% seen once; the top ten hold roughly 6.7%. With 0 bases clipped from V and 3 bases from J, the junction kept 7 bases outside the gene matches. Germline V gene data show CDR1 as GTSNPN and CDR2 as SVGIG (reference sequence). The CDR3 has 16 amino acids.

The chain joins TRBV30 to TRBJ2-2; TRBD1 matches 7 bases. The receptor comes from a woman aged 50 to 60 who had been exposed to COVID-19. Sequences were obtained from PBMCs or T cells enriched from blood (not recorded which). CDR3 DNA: TGTGCCTGGAGTGTACGTAAGGGGGCGGACACCGGGGAGCTGTTTTTT. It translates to CAWSVRKGADTGELFF.